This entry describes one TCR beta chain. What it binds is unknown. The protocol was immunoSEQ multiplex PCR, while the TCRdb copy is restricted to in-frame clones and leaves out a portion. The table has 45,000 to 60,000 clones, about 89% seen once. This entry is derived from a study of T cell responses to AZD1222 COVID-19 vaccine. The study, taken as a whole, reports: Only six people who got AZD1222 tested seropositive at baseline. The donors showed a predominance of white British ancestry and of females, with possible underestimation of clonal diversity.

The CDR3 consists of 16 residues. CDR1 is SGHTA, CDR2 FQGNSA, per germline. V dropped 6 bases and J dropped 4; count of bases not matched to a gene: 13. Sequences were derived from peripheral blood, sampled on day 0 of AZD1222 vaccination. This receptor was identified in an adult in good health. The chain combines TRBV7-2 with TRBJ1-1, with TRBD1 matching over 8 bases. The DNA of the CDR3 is TGTGCCAGCAGTTCTCGGACAGGGATTGGGAGCACTGAAGCTTTCTTT. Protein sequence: CASSSRTGIGSTEAFF.